A selection of T cell receptor beta chains follows, all from one sample in a study of a mutant IDH1 vaccine in newly diagnosed glioma. Sequencing was performed with immunoSEQ multiplex PCR; in TCRdb, only in-frame clones are kept and a portion is missing. The sample lists over 95,000 clones; roughly 90% were seen once. The antigens these receptors bind are not known. Sample: PBMCs, taken from a glioma patient whose treatment included an IDH1 peptide vaccine. The source of these receptors is a woman aged 45 to 65 with glioma. CDR3s include the opening cysteine and the closing phenylalanine or tryptophan. The D gene is left open where the match is weak. Only some rows state a clone size, as once, few, many or a class for expanded clones.

v_gene	abundance	j_gene	d_gene	CDR3aa	CDR3nt
TRBV2	NA	TRBJ2-2	TRBD1	CASSEFGTGTGELFF	TGTGCCAGCAGTGAATTTGGGACAGGCACCGGGGAGCTGTTTTTT
TRBV5-1	NA	TRBJ2-5	NA	CASSDGRQETQYF	TGCGCCAGCAGCGACGGACGGCAAGAGACCCAGTACTTC
TRBV6-5	NA	TRBJ1-5	NA	CASTDPGQTEQPQHF	TGTGCCAGCACCGACCCGGGACAAACCGAACAGCCCCAGCATTTT
TRBV7-9	NA	TRBJ2-2	NA	CASSDSQATGELFF	TGTGCCAGCAGCGATAGCCAGGCCACCGGGGAGCTGTTTTTT
TRBV11-2	NA	TRBJ2-7	NA	CASSLRGSYEQYF	TGTGCCAGCAGCTTAAGGGGGTCCTACGAGCAGTACTTC
TRBV18	NA	TRBJ2-1	TRBD2	CASSRLAGNNEQFF	TGTGCCAGCTCACGTCTAGCGGGCAACAATGAGCAGTTCTTC
TRBV27	NA	TRBJ2-3	NA	CASSHRRTDTQYF	TGTGCCAGCAGCCACAGGCGCACAGATACGCAGTATTTT
TRBV6-1	NA	TRBJ1-2	TRBD1	CASSDPGQGKTGGYTF	TGTGCCAGTAGTGATCCGGGACAGGGGAAGACGGGGGGCTACACCTTC
TRBV7-9	NA	TRBJ2-3	TRBD1	CASSLVAGGTDTQYF	TGTGCCAGCAGCTTAGTTGCAGGGGGAACAGATACGCAGTATTTT
TRBV12-5	NA	TRBJ2-3	NA	CASGRALTSTDTQYF	TGTGCTAGTGGTCGAGCCTTAACTAGCACAGATACGCAGTATTTT
TRBV7-2	NA	TRBJ2-7	TRBD1	CASSLVGTGESEQYF	TGTGCCAGCAGCTTAGTAGGGACAGGGGAGTCCGAGCAGTACTTC
TRBV15	NA	TRBJ2-3	NA	CATSRDARAEDTQYF	TGTGCCACCAGCAGAGACGCCAGGGCAGAAGATACGCAGTATTTT
TRBV30	NA	TRBJ2-5	NA	CAWSVLEETQYF	TGTGCCTGGAGTGTACTCGAAGAGACCCAGTACTTC
TRBV13	NA	TRBJ2-4	NA	CASSLSRGQDIQYF	TGTGCCAGCAGCTTAAGTAGGGGCCAGGACATTCAGTACTTC
TRBV14	NA	TRBJ2-1	TRBD2	CASRLAGGHNEQFF	TGTGCCAGCAGACTAGCGGGAGGTCACAATGAGCAGTTCTTC
TRBV2	once	TRBJ1-1	NA	CASSEAGRGQRKF	TGTGCCAGCAGTGAAGCGGGACGAGGCCAAAGAAAATTT
TRBV10-2	NA	TRBJ1-5	NA	CASTDRSASQPQHF	TGCGCCAGCACAGACAGGTCTGCAAGTCAGCCCCAGCATTTT
TRBV2	NA	TRBJ2-2	NA	CASSVEVTGELFF	TGTGCCAGCAGTGTTGAGGTAACCGGGGAGCTGTTTTTT
TRBV27	few	TRBJ1-1	TRBD1	CASSVQGVLNEAFF	TGTGCCAGCAGTGTACAGGGGGTTCTTAATGAAGCTTTCTTT
TRBV9	NA	TRBJ2-3	TRBD2	CASSTSGRAAGTDTQYF	TGTGCCAGCAGCACTAGCGGGAGGGCCGCAGGCACAGATACGCAGTATTTT
TRBV6-1	NA	TRBJ2-6	NA	CASSEATTGANVLTF	TGTGCCAGCAGTGAAGCTACTACTGGGGCCAACGTCCTGACTTTC
TRBV11-1	NA	TRBJ2-7	NA	CASSLVLRTGEQYF	TGTGCCAGCAGCTTAGTGCTGAGGACTGGCGAGCAGTACTTC
TRBV27	NA	TRBJ1-1	NA	CASSLTFVRTEAFF	TGTGCCAGCAGCCTAACATTTGTGAGGACTGAAGCTTTCTTT
TRBV10-2	NA	TRBJ1-4	NA	CATSPKANEKLFF	TGCGCCACCTCCCCGAAGGCTAATGAAAAACTGTTTTTT
TRBV5-4	NA	TRBJ2-1	NA	CASSLGGRSAYEQFF	TGTGCCAGCAGCTTGGGAGGGCGGTCGGCGTATGAGCAGTTCTTC
TRBV9	NA	TRBJ2-1	NA	CASSEPGSSYNEQFF	TGTGCCAGCAGCGAACCGGGTAGCTCCTACAATGAGCAGTTCTTC
TRBV4-1	NA	TRBJ2-7	NA	CASSQLMRGTYEQYF	TGCGCCAGCAGCCAGCTAATGAGGGGGACCTACGAGCAGTACTTC
TRBV10-3	NA	TRBJ2-1	NA	CAISVQGGSYNEQFF	TGTGCCATCAGTGTACAGGGCGGCTCTTACAATGAGCAGTTCTTC
TRBV10-3	few	TRBJ1-4	TRBD1	CATAPGQPHEKLFF	TGTGCCACCGCCCCGGGACAGCCACATGAAAAACTGTTTTTT
TRBV6-4	NA	TRBJ1-6	TRBD1	CASSEIWTGGSYNSPLHF	TGTGCCAGCAGTGAGATATGGACAGGGGGCTCCTATAATTCACCCCTCCACTTT
TRBV18	NA	TRBJ1-5	NA	CASSPTGVGSNQPQHF	TGTGCCAGCTCACCTACGGGTGTTGGTAGCAATCAGCCCCAGCATTTT
TRBV10-1	NA	TRBJ2-2	TRBD2	CASSESGVGTRTGELFF	TGCGCCAGCAGTGAGTCCGGAGTTGGGACTAGAACCGGGGAGCTGTTTTTT
TRBV5-1	NA	TRBJ2-5	TRBD2	CASSLGLAGQETQYF	TGCGCCAGCAGCTTGGGTCTAGCGGGGCAGGAGACCCAGTACTTC
TRBV5-1	NA	TRBJ1-1	NA	CASSLEAGVKKNTEAFF	TGCGCCAGCAGCTTGGAGGCAGGGGTGAAAAAGAACACTGAAGCTTTCTTT
TRBV7-9	once	TRBJ2-4	NA	CASSWEGGDPGNIQYF	TGTGCCAGCAGCTGGGAGGGGGGCGATCCGGGGAACATTCAGTACTTC
TRBV7-9	NA	TRBJ1-4	TRBD1	CASSSPGTGGKEKLFF	TGTGCCAGCAGTTCACCCGGGACAGGGGGCAAGGAAAAACTGTTTTTT
TRBV5-4	NA	TRBJ2-3	NA	CASSPDSHPTDTQYF	TGTGCCAGCAGCCCGGACTCTCATCCCACAGATACGCAGTATTTT